This T cell receptor beta chain was captured in a study of cytomegalovirus exposure and HLA in healthy donors. Per the germline V gene, CDR1 is LNHDA and CDR2 is SQIVND (reference sequence). The CDR3 has 14 residues. Trimming pared 5 bases from V and 3 bases from J, leaving 11 bases between. The PCR employed 60 Vbeta primers together with 13 Jbeta primers. This table comes from immunoSEQ multiplex PCR, and its TCRdb copy is limited to in-frame clones, with some not included. The sample includes some 140,000 clones, approximately 61% of them seen just once. Concerning this clone: The antigen is unknown.

Study conclusions and caveats: Later analysis showed TCR association rates varying by HLA locus, highest for DRB1 and lowest for HLA-C.

Specimen: PBMCs. The TCR comes from a human donor in good health. The chain employs TRBV19 and TRBJ2-1, with D hard to call. The CDR3 DNA reads TGTGCCAGTAGTGACCGACTCATCTACAATGAGCAGTTCTTC. Protein: CASSDRLIYNEQFF.